This TCR beta chain was captured by sequencing in a study of OX40 agonist ivuxolimab in advanced cancers. Across the study: Patients were infused with ivuxolimab every 2 weeks at 0.01 to 10 mg/kg. It was permissible to have had prior anti-PD-1, anti-PD-L1 or anti-CTLA-4 therapy, and approximately 40% had some.

On this clone: Its antigen remains unknown.

The CDR3 totals 13 residues. CDR1 and CDR2 from the germline V gene are SNHLY and FYNNEI. J was trimmed by 7 bases and V by 10 bases; bases with no gene match: 6. Findings and limits, study-wide: In the 0.1-3.0 mg/kg groups, partial responders showed among the lowest expansion.

Assay: immunoSEQ multiplex PCR; the TCRdb copy retains only in-frame clones and omits some. The table has around 100,000 clones, 85% to 90% seen once; the top ten hold more than 0.15%. The clonotype was recovered from an adult with an advanced solid tumor such as melanoma, head and neck, liver or kidney cancer. The rearrangement links TRBV2 to TRBJ1-6; TRBD1 matches 8 bases. Sequenced here: CD4+ or CD8+ T cells sorted from blood, sampled in a trial of the OX40 agonist ivuxolimab. In DNA, the CDR3 is TGTGCCAACAGGGGGGCGTCCAATTCACCCCTCCACTTT. The encoded protein is CANRGASNSPLHF.